Below, 30 T cell receptor beta chains from the same sample are listed, as sequenced in a study of cytomegalovirus exposure and HLA in healthy donors. PCR involved 60 Vbeta and 13 Jbeta primers. Assay: immunoSEQ multiplex PCR; the TCRdb copy retains only in-frame clones and omits some. The sample consists of over 130,000 clones, around 75% of them appearing once. The sequencing sample was made of PBMCs. These receptors were obtained from a human donor in good health.

The chain uses TRBV19 and TRBJ1-5, with 8 bases identical to TRBD1. The V gene end was trimmed by 11 bases and the J gene end by 4 bases; junction bases not matched to a gene: 10. Per germline, CDR1 LNHDA and CDR2 SQIVND (reference sequence). CDR3 length: 14 amino acids. Written as DNA, the CDR3 is TGTGCCTCCAGGGGGCCAGGGAGAAATCAGCCCCAGCATTTT. Translating it yields CASRGPGRNQPQHF.

V and J are TRBV10-2 and TRBJ1-5, with 9 bases identical to TRBD1. Germline V gene data show CDR1 as WSHSY and CDR2 as SAAADI. This CDR3 has 16 residues. V shed 3 bases, J shed 5 bases, and the junction held 8 bases outside the gene matches. The CDR3: CASSDHRGPGDQPQHF. CDR3 DNA: TGCGCCAGCAGTGACCACAGGGGGCCGGGGGATCAGCCCCAGCATTTT.

The rearrangement links TRBV19 to TRBJ2-7, with a weak D call TRBD2 (6 bases). V lost 7 bases and J 4 bases, leaving 17 bases between the germline ends. Per germline, CDR1 LNHDA and CDR2 SQIVND (reference sequence). The CDR3 length is 14 residues. CDR3 nucleotide sequence: TGTGCCAGTAAGGAACTAGCTCATTCTTACGAGCAGTACTTC. Its translation: CASKELAHSYEQYF.

CDR3 loop: CASRKGPRDIAFF. CDR3 coding DNA: TGTGCCAGCAGAAAAGGTCCCCGGGACATAGCTTTCTTT. The chain combines TRBV7-6 with TRBJ1-1; possibly TRBD1 for D (6 bases). The CDR3 loop spans 13 amino acids. CDR1 SGHVS and CDR2 FNYEAQ come from the germline V gene. Trimming left V 6 bases short and J 10 bases short, with 18 bases between.

The chain links TRBV15 to TRBJ1-5; weak D call: TRBD1 (5 bases). The V end lost 0 bases, the J end lost 4 bases, and 19 bases lay between the germline ends. The CDR3 runs 18 residues. Germline V gene data show CDR1 as LNHNV and CDR2 as YYDKDF (reference sequence). The CDR3 loop is CATSRDWGGVQVNQPQHF. In DNA, the CDR3 is TGTGCCACCAGCAGAGATTGGGGAGGGGTCCAGGTGAATCAGCCCCAGCATTTT.

DNA of the CDR3: TGCAGTGCGAAGGACAGCGACGAGCAGTACTTC. It specifies CSAKDSDEQYF. This chain uses TRBV20-1 with TRBJ2-7; a weak D match, TRBD1 (6 bases). The V end was cut by 6 bases, the J end by 5 bases, with 11 bases between. This CDR3 is built from 11 residues. Per the germline V gene, CDR1 is DFQATT and CDR2 is SNEGSKA (reference sequence).

The chain combines TRBV7-8 with TRBJ2-7, with D perhaps TRBD2 (5 bases). This CDR3 is 16 amino acids long. CDR1 is SGHVS, CDR2 FQNEAQ, per germline. Trimming removed 1 base at V and 0 bases at J, with 13 bases between. This CDR3 is CASSLGRGRLSYEQYF. In DNA form, the CDR3 reads TGTGCCAGCAGCTTAGGCAGAGGGCGTCTCTCCTACGAGCAGTACTTC.

DNA of the CDR3: TGTGCCAGCAGCCAGGCCCCTAGCGGGGGGGCAAACACCTACGAGCAGTACTTC. Translating it yields CASSQAPSGGANTYEQYF. V is TRBV7-2 and J is TRBJ2-7, with TRBD2 matching over 12 bases. Unmatched junction bases numbered 13, after V lost 5 bases and J lost 2 bases. The CDR3 totals 18 residues. Germline CDR1 SGHTA, CDR2 FQGNSA.

The sample holds a few counts of this clone. The rearrangement joins TRBV6-1 to TRBJ1-1, with a tentative D call TRBD1 (6 bases). Germline CDR1 is MNHNS and CDR2 is SASEGT. CDR3 size: 13 residues. The V end was cut by 10 bases, the J end by 3 bases, with 15 bases between. In nucleotides, the CDR3 is TGTGCCACCCAAGGACAGTCTTACACTGAAGCTTTCTTT. Protein product: CATQGQSYTEAFF.

This clone was detected only a few times. This chain links TRBV6-5 with TRBJ2-7; tentative D call: TRBD1 (5 bases). The V and J ends lost 5 bases and 3 bases respectively, with 11 bases between them. There are 13 residues in the CDR3. Germline V CDR1 and CDR2: MNHEY, SVGAGI. This CDR3 reads CASSRDSYYEQYF. CDR3 nucleotide sequence: TGTGCCAGCAGTCGCGACAGCTACTACGAGCAGTACTTC.

This rearrangement joins TRBV25-1 to TRBJ1-2; TRBD1 aligns across 9 bases. J lost 5 bases, V lost 6 bases, and 16 bases had no gene match. Germline V lookup: CDR1 MGHDK, CDR2 SYGVNS. This CDR3 is 17 amino acids long. The CDR3 DNA reads as TGTGCCAGCAGCCCCCGGGACAGGGTCGCTTTCGAATATGGCTACACCTTC. The encoded protein is CASSPRDRVAFEYGYTF.

This sequence joins TRBV30 and TRBJ1-6; D might be TRBD1 (6 bases). CDR1 is GTSNPN and CDR2 is SVGIG in the germline V gene (reference sequence). This CDR3 contains 15 residues. V was trimmed by 7 bases and J by 9 bases, leaving 22 bases between them. CDR3 bases: TGTGCCTTGGTCCCCGGACAGATTTCTTTTTCACCCCTCCACTTT. Translating it yields CALVPGQISFSPLHF.

The chain joins TRBV5-1 to TRBJ2-1; TRBD1 matches 7 bases. Germline values: CDR1 SGHRS, CDR2 YFSETQ. The CDR3 length is 14 residues. Unmatched junction bases numbered 5, after V lost 2 bases and J lost 6 bases. CDR3 loop: CASSFGAGGNEQFF. In nucleotides, the CDR3 is TGCGCCAGCAGCTTCGGGGCAGGGGGCAATGAGCAGTTCTTC.

The chain recombines TRBV5-4 with TRBJ1-1, with no clear D. The germline gives CDR1 SGHNT, CDR2 YYREEE (reference sequence). Trimming left V 4 bases short and J 3 bases short, with 13 bases between. The CDR3 is 14 residues long. Written as DNA, the CDR3 is TGTGCCAGCAGCAGTGGAAAGAGGGACACTGAAGCTTTCTTT. Its translation: CASSSGKRDTEAFF.

The chain has TRBV2 and TRBJ2-1; tentatively, D is TRBD1 (5 bases). In germline, CDR1 is SNHLY, CDR2 FYNNEI. The CDR3 spans 14 residues. Trimming left V 2 bases short and J 8 bases short, with 13 bases between. In DNA form, the CDR3 reads TGTGCCAGCAGTGAATTGGCAGGGTATTATGAGCAGTTCTTC. Encoded protein: CASSELAGYYEQFF.

The genes are TRBV7-9 and TRBJ1-2, with TRBD1 matching 8 bases. CDR3 length: 14 amino acids. Losses at the gene ends were 7 bases for V and 8 bases for J; bases not matched to a gene: 12. Germline CDR1 is SEHNR and CDR2 is FQNEAQ (reference sequence). Here the CDR3 reads CASKSNRGKNGYTF. CDR3 DNA sequence: TGTGCCAGCAAATCTAACAGGGGGAAGAACGGCTACACCTTC.

The chain joins TRBV10-3 to TRBJ2-7; D is perhaps TRBD2 (5 bases). CDR1 and CDR2 from the germline V gene are ENHRY and SYGVKD. This CDR3 is built from 14 residues. Trimming left V 11 bases short and J 6 bases short, with 23 bases between. DNA for the CDR3: TGTGCCGACACGCGGGCGGTAGTGGGCCGCGAGCAGTACTTC. Amino acid sequence: CADTRAVVGREQYF.

This clone occurred a few times. The V gene is TRBV30, the J gene TRBJ2-7, with D possibly TRBD2 on 5 matching bases. The V end was cut by 4 bases, the J end by 4 bases, with 14 bases between. The germline CDR1 and CDR2 sequences are GTSNPN and SVGIG (reference sequence). The CDR3 is 13 residues long. The CDR3 nucleotides read TGTGCCTGGACCCGGGGTACATGGTACGAGCAGTACTTC. Protein sequence: CAWTRGTWYEQYF.

The chain uses TRBV15 and TRBJ2-2, with 8 bases that match TRBD1. The CDR3 totals 17 residues. J was trimmed by 7 bases and V by 2 bases; bases with no gene match: 12. The germline CDR1 and CDR2 sequences are LNHNV and YYDKDF (reference sequence). As DNA, the CDR3 is TGTGCCACCAGCAGATCGCTGGGTGCAGGGGGCAGCGGGGAGCTGTTTTTT. It encodes CATSRSLGAGGSGELFF.

This chain joins TRBV19 and TRBJ2-3, with a possible D match to TRBD2 (6 bases). The CDR3 spans 15 residues. The germline V gene encodes CDR1 LNHDA and CDR2 SQIVND (reference sequence). The V and J ends lost 6 bases and 4 bases respectively, with 17 bases between them. The CDR3 DNA sequence: TGTGCCAGTAGACATCAAGGCGGAGGGCCAGATACGCAGTATTTT. It is translated as CASRHQGGGPDTQYF.

With respect to this clone: An end of the junction differs from the germline gene, which may be a read error. V usage is TRBV7-2 and J usage is TRBJ2-1, with TRBD2 identical over 16 bases. The CDR3 extends over 19 amino acids. Germline CDR1 and CDR2: SGHTA and FQGNSA. The CDR3 sequence: CASSLDGTSGGASSNEQFF. CDR3 coding DNA: TGTGCCAGCAGCTTAGACGGGACTAGCGGGGGGGCCTCCTCCAATGAGCAGTTCTTC. Based on the CDR3 plus reference TRBV7-2 and TRBJ2-1, the full variable domain is GAGVSQSPSNKVTEKGKDVELRCDPISGHTALYWYRQSLGQGLEFLIYFQGNSAPDKSGLPSDRFSAERTGGSVSTLTIQRTQQEDSAVYLCASSLDGTSGGASSNEQFFGPGTRLTVL.

This chain joins TRBV6-5 and TRBJ2-1; D may be TRBD1 (5 bases). Deletions cut 2 bases from V and 6 bases from J, with 8 bases between. CDR1 and CDR2 from the germline V gene are MNHEY and SVGAGI. The CDR3 sequence is 13 residues long. CDR3 bases: TGTGCCAGCAGTTACGGCAGGGTCAATGAGCAGTTCTTC. It translates to CASSYGRVNEQFF.

This clone occurred once. V and J are TRBV2 and TRBJ1-4; 7 nucleotides align to TRBD1. The length of the CDR3 is 15 residues. V lost 4 bases, J lost 1 base, and 3 bases stayed unmatched. CDR1 is SNHLY, CDR2 FYNNEI, per germline. The DNA for the CDR3 is TGTGCCAGCAGTGCATGGGACAGAACTAATGAAAAACTGTTTTTT. Its translation is CASSAWDRTNEKLFF.

V gene TRBV6-5 combines with J gene TRBJ1-3; the D is unclear. Germline CDR1 MNHEY, CDR2 SVGAGI. This CDR3 has 13 residues. V shed 2 bases and J shed 4 bases, with 6 bases lying between them. The CDR3 DNA follows: TGTGCCAGCAGTTACGGCGGGGGAAACACCATATATTTT. Its protein is CASSYGGGNTIYF.

In regard to this clone: One junction end does not reproduce the germline sequence, and a read error may be involved. CDR3 in amino acids: CSSSLAQLEYEQYF. CDR3 sequence (DNA): TGTTCCAGCAGCTTAGCCCAGCTAGAATACGAGCAGTACTTC. The V call is TRBV7-9, the J call TRBJ2-7, with D hard to call. This CDR3 comprises 14 residues. CDR1 and CDR2 (germline): SEHNR, FQNEAQ (reference sequence).

This clone occurred once. The chain has TRBV5-6 and TRBJ1-4; D is unresolved. CDR3 length: 12 amino acids. V dropped 0 bases and J dropped 8 bases, with 5 bases sitting between them. CDR1 and CDR2 from the germline V gene are SGHDT and YYEEEE. The chain's CDR3 is CASSLGAEKLFF. CDR3 DNA sequence: TGTGCCAGCAGCTTGGGGGCAGAAAAACTGTTTTTT.

The chain carries TRBV5-1 and TRBJ2-2, with 8 bases that match TRBD1. CDR3 length: 17 amino acids. V was clipped by 0 bases and J by 0 bases; unmatched bases: 4. The V gene's germline CDR1 is SGHRS and CDR2 YFSETQ. The CDR3 reads CASSLDPGGANTGELFF. In nucleotides, the CDR3 is TGCGCCAGCAGCTTGGATCCAGGGGGCGCGAACACCGGGGAGCTGTTTTTT. The full variable domain, with the rest looked up from reference TRBV5-1 and TRBJ2-2, is KAGVTQTPRYLIKTRGQQVTLSCSPISGHRSVSWYQQTPGQGLQFLFEYFSETQRNKGNFPGRFSGRQFSNSRSEMNVSTLELGDSALYLCASSLDPGGANTGELFFGEGSRLTVL.

V is TRBV19 and J is TRBJ2-1; D uncertain. The CDR3 extends over 11 amino acids. CDR1 LNHDA and CDR2 SQIVND come from the germline V gene (reference sequence). The V and J ends lost 1 base and 7 bases respectively, with 2 bases between them. The CDR3 reads CASSIANEQFF. CDR3 DNA sequence: TGTGCCAGTAGTATAGCAAATGAGCAGTTCTTC.

The rearrangement uses TRBV28 and TRBJ2-3; 7 bases line up with TRBD1. Germline CDR1 and CDR2: MDHEN and SYDVKM. The CDR3 contains 12 residues. V lost 6 bases, J lost 8 bases, and 5 bases stayed unmatched. This CDR3 reads CASRFPGGTQYF. The CDR3 DNA reads TGTGCCAGCAGGTTCCCAGGGGGTACGCAGTATTTT.

This chain connects TRBV6-1 to TRBJ2-7, with D possibly matching TRBD1 (6 bases). Germline loops: CDR1 MNHNS, CDR2 SASEGT. The V gene lost 3 bases and the J gene lost 0 bases, with 12 bases spanning the gap. The CDR3 length is 15 residues. As DNA, the CDR3 is TGTGCCAGCAGTGAGGGGGACATCCTCTCCTACGAGCAGTACTTC. It codes for CASSEGDILSYEQYF.